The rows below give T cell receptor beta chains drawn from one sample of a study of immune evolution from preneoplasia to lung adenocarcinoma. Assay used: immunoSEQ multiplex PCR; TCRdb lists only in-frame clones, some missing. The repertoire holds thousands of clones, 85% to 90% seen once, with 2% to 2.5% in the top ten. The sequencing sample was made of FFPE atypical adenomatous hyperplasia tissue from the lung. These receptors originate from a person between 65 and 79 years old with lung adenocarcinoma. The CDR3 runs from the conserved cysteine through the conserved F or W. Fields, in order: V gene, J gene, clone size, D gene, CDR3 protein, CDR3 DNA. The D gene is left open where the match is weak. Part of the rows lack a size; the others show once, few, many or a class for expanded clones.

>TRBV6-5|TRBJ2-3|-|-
CASSYTGADTQYF
TGTGCCAGCAGTTACACTGGGGCAGATACGCAGTATTTT
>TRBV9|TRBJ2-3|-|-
CASSAGLTSTDTQYF
TGTGCCAGCAGCGCTGGACTAACTAGCACAGATACGCAGTATTTT
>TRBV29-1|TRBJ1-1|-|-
CSVATGSWTEAFF
TGCAGCGTCGCCACAGGGTCTTGGACTGAAGCTTTCTTT
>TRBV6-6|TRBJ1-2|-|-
CASSSQGLYGYTF
TGTGCCAGCAGTTCTCAGGGGCTCTATGGCTACACCTTC
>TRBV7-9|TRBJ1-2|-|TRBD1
CASSFRDRGDGYTF
TGTGCCAGCAGCTTTAGGGACAGGGGGGATGGCTACACCTTC
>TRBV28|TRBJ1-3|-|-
CASSGTSSGNTIYF
TGTGCCAGCAGTGGGACCAGCTCTGGAAACACCATATATTTT
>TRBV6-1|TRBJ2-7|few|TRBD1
CASSPGTVASEQYF
TGTGCCAGCAGTCCCGGGACAGTCGCTTCCGAGCAGTACTTC
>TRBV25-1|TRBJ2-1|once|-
CASLRGNNEQFF
TGTGCCAGTCTCCGGGGCAACAATGAGCAGTTCTTC
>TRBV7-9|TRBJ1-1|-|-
CASSWGNTEAFF
TGTGCCAGCAGCTGGGGGAACACTGAAGCTTTCTTT
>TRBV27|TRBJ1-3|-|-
CASSPGTPTGNTIYF
TGTGCCAGCAGTCCCGGGACACCGACCGGAAACACCATATATTTT
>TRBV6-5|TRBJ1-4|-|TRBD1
CASRLTQGANEKLFF
TGTGCCAGCAGGCTCACTCAGGGGGCTAATGAAAAACTGTTTTTT
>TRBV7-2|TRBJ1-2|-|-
CASSLEAYGYTF
TGTGCCAGCAGCTTAGAGGCCTATGGCTACACCTTC
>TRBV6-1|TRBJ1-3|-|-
CASQFDRSGTIYF
TGTGCCAGCCAATTTGACAGGTCCGGCACCATATATTTT
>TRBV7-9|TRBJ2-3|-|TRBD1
CASSYMTGWVTDTQYF
TGTGCCAGCAGCTACATGACAGGGTGGGTCACAGATACGCAGTATTTT
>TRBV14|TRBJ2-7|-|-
CASSPAGRAYEQYF
TGTGCCAGCAGCCCCGCAGGCAGGGCCTACGAGCAGTACTTC
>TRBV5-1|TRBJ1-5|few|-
CASSPDSLNQPQHF
TGCGCCAGCAGCCCCGACAGCCTTAATCAGCCCCAGCATTTT
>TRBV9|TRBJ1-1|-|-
CASSVGGLGKAFF
TGTGCCAGCAGCGTAGGAGGTTTAGGGAAAGCTTTCTTT
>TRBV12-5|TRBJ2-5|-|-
CASGLLGGQETQYF
TGTGCTAGTGGTCTTCTTGGGGGCCAAGAGACCCAGTACTTC
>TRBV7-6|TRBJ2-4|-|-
CASSPGGQNIQYF
TGTGCCAGCAGTCCCGGGGGACAAAACATTCAGTACTTC
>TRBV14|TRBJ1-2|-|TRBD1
CASSQDRRGRDGYTF
TGTGCCAGCAGCCAAGATAGGAGGGGGCGCGATGGCTACACCTTC
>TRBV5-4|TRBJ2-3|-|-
CASSFQTDTQYF
TGTGCCAGCAGCTTCCAAACAGATACGCAGTATTTT
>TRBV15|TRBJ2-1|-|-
CATSRDGAQRQGPTFYNEQFF
TGTGCCACCAGCAGAGATGGGGCCCAGCGGCAGGGCCCTACCTTTTACAATGAGCAGTTCTTC
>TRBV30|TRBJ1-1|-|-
CAWSHLGQAFF
TGTGCCTGGAGTCATCTGGGACAAGCTTTCTTT
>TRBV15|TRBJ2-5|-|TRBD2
CATSTGPGGAGGTQYF
TGTGCCACCAGCACCGGCCCCGGGGGGGCTGGGGGGACCCAGTACTTC
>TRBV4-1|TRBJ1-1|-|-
CASSQVLRGGSMNTEAFF
TGCGCCAGCAGCCAAGTTTTGAGGGGGGGCTCCATGAACACTGAAGCTTTCTTT
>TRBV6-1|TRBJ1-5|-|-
CASSERQQGNQPQHF
TGTGCCAGCAGTGAAAGACAACAGGGTAATCAGCCCCAGCATTTT